The 8 T cell receptor beta chains below all came from one sample that was sequenced in a study of PD-1 blockade in classical Hodgkin lymphoma. Each patient experienced a relapse that followed autologous stem cell transplantation, and brentuximab vedotin exposure varied. Repertoires were generated with immunoSEQ multiplex PCR, while TCRdb's copy carries only in-frame clones and drops some. This sample has some 100,000 clones, with 85% to 90% found just once. This specimen consisted of peripheral blood mononuclear cells (PBMCs), obtained before the second cycle of nivolumab. These receptors originate from a human donor with classical Hodgkin lymphoma.

This chain connects TRBV7-2 to TRBJ2-2, with D perhaps TRBD2 (6 bases). With 4 bases removed from V and 3 bases from J, the gap between germline ends came to 9 bases. Germline CDR1 reads SGHTA; CDR2 reads FQGNSA. This CDR3 has 14 amino acids. CDR3 nucleotide sequence: TGTGCCAGCAGCTATATAGCGGACACCGGGGAGCTGTTTTTT. Translation: CASSYIADTGELFF.

The V call is TRBV19, the J call TRBJ1-6; 8 nucleotides match TRBD1. The CDR3 is made up of 16 amino acids. Losses at the gene ends were 7 bases for V and 7 bases for J; bases not matched to a gene: 12. CDR1 and CDR2 (germline): LNHDA, SQIVND (reference sequence). CDR3 loop: CASTDRGLAGNSPLHF. CDR3 coding DNA: TGTGCCAGTACAGACAGGGGTCTGGCTGGCAATTCACCCCTCCACTTT.

The chain has TRBV4-2 and TRBJ1-2; D is possibly TRBD1 (5 bases). CDR3 length: 16 residues. V dropped 4 bases and J dropped 0 bases, with 15 bases sitting between them. The germline gives CDR1 LGHNA, CDR2 YNFKEQ. In DNA, the CDR3 is TGTGCCAGCAGCCCCCTTACGGGGGGAACTAACTATGGCTACACCTTC. Amino acids: CASSPLTGGTNYGYTF.

The chain combines TRBV6-1 with TRBJ1-5; TRBD1 agrees at 7 bases. This CDR3 spans 15 amino acids. CDR1 is MNHNS and CDR2 is SASEGT in the germline V gene. The junction had 6 bases not matched to a gene; V was cut back by 4 bases and J by 3 bases. The CDR3 is CASSVWTGNNQPQHF. The CDR3 DNA sequence: TGTGCCAGCAGTGTTTGGACAGGAAACAATCAGCCCCAGCATTTT.

V usage is TRBV5-5 and J usage is TRBJ1-4; D ambiguous. CDR1 and CDR2 from the germline V gene are SGHKS and YYEKEE (reference sequence). The CDR3 is 16 residues long. V lost 7 bases, J lost 6 bases, and 22 bases lay in between. The CDR3 nucleotides read TGTGCCAGCGGCCCCGGGGTCGGAGACGTAGATGAAAAACTGTTTTTT. Translated, it gives CASGPGVGDVDEKLFF. Filled out from reference TRBV5-5 and TRBJ1-4, the complete variable domain reads DAGVTQSPTHLIKTRGQQVTLRCSPISGHKSVSWYQQVLGQGPQFIFQYYEKEERGRGNFPDRFSARQFPNYSSELNVNALLLGDSALYLCASGPGVGDVDEKLFFGSGTQLSVL.

The chain uses TRBV30 and TRBJ2-5, with D possibly being TRBD2 (6 bases). This CDR3 comprises 14 residues. Germline-derived CDR1 and CDR2 are GTSNPN and SVGIG (reference sequence). V lost 0 bases to trimming and J lost 7 bases, with 15 bases between them. The CDR3 loop is CAWSVRKRVGTQYF. In DNA, the CDR3 is TGTGCCTGGAGTGTACGGAAGCGGGTTGGGACCCAGTACTTC.

The rearrangement uses TRBV6-4 and TRBJ1-2, with TRBD1 identical over 7 bases. From germline, CDR1 is MRHNA and CDR2 SNTAGT. The CDR3 length is 16 residues. The V gene end was trimmed by 3 bases and the J gene end by 7 bases; junction bases not matched to a gene: 14. The CDR3: CASSDLFGDRTSGYTF. The CDR3 DNA follows: TGTGCCAGCAGTGATCTTTTTGGGGACAGAACCAGTGGCTACACCTTC.

This clone has only one observation. The chain couples TRBV5-1 to TRBJ2-7, with TRBD1 identical over 9 bases. Germline values: CDR1 SGHRS, CDR2 YFSETQ. This CDR3 is built from 15 residues. The trim removed 4 bases at V and 2 bases at J, leaving 7 bases unmatched. CDR3: CASSMTGGTTYEQYF. CDR3 in DNA: TGCGCCAGCAGCATGACAGGGGGAACCACCTACGAGCAGTACTTC.